This T cell receptor beta chain stems from a study of metastatic and nonmetastatic thyroid tumors (dated by TCRdb to the early 2020s). Broadly, across the study: For patients with malignant and with benign thyroid disease, the researchers compared repertoires between peripheral blood samples and tumor or nodule tissue samples. Overall results and qualifications from the work: In both blood and tumor samples, TCR beta diversity was reported to be significantly higher in malignant tumors than in benign nodules.

Library creation used PCR. The sequencing machine was an Illumina HiSeq 4000. High-throughput sequencing was used to profile the TCR beta-chain CDR3 region of every patient. The paper's processing steps were these. A classifier to discriminate distant-metastatic papillary thyroid cancer patients was built from CDR3 differences across clinicopathological groups. The Shannon index was used to measure repertoire diversity, and the Morisita-Horn index was used to measure how similar tumor and blood repertoires were. The public reads were reanalyzed by TCRdb: fastp trimming at Q25, MiXCR alignment, in-frame beta chains only. The V and J calls here are based on TCRdb, not the publication. This sample comprises about 69,000 clones, approximately 14% of them detected only once. Approximately 6.1% of the sample is in the top ten clones. The CDR3, cysteine through phenylalanine, is 16 amino acids long. Kept here is only the CDR3 DNA, which spans 48 bases and is read in frame from base 1. The V end gives up 1 base and the J end 7 bases, leaving 10 bases in the junction not matched to a gene. The germline V gene specifies SGHRS as CDR1 and YFSETQ as CDR2.

None of the patients had been given any treatment before thyroid surgery. Using T-cell receptor beta sequencing, the researchers looked back retrospectively at clinical samples from patients, gathered between about 2011 and 2019. This clone was recorded many times. The target of this receptor is not known. No clone much larger than this one lies a single base away; base qualities are absent. This clonotype was obtained from a male donor with papillary thyroid cancer or a benign thyroid nodule (not recorded which). Some clones in this sample may be carry-over from other donors' samples. Material for sequencing was blood. Recombination connected TRBV5-1 to TRBJ2-2, and TRBD1 matches 7 of the central bases. In nucleotides, the sequence is TGCGCCAGCAGCTTGCCGGGACAGACCTTCGGCGGGGAGCTGTTTTTT. Its amino acids are CASSLPGQTFGGELFF.